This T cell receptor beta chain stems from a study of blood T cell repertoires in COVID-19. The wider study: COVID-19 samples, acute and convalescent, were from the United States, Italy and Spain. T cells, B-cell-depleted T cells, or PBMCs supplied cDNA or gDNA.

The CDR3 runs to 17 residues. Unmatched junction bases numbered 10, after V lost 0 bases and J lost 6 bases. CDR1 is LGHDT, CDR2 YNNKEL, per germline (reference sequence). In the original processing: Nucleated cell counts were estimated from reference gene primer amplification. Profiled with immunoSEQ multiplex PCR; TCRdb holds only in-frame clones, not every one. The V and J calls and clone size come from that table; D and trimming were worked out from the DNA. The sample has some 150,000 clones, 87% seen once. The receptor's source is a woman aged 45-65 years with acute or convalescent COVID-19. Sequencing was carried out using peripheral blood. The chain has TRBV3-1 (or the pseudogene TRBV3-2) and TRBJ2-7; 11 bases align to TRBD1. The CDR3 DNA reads TGTGCCAGCAGCCAAGATCATAATCGGGACAGGGGGGGCGAGCAGTACTTC. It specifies CASSQDHNRDRGGEQYF.